The clone carrying this T cell receptor beta chain has just a few counts. Its target is not known. These data are taken from a study of human T cells and chemical hapten exposure. Study-level findings and limits: The number of TCRs above 1 in 1000 frequency did not change after DPC sensitization.

The library labeled individual cDNA molecules by adding unique molecular identifiers to them. Via MiXCR, TCRdb re-called the 5' RACE reads, giving one row per CDR3 protein. The top ten clones hold 2% to 2.5% of a sample with tens of thousands of distinct CDR3 sequences, more than 7.5% of them seen once. From whole blood left unfractionated, total RNA was extracted. The junction had 5 bases not matched to a gene; V was cut back by 5 bases and J by 2 bases. The CDR3 is 14 amino acids. This TCR was sampled from a male donor in good health. V gene TRBV12-3 or TRBV12-4 combines with J gene TRBJ2-5, with TRBD1 matching 7 bases. CDR3: CASSLGQEQETQYF. DNA of the CDR3: TGTGCCAGCAGTCTAGGACAGGAGCAAGAGACCCAGTACTTC.